This entry describes one T cell receptor beta chain. Its cognate antigen is unknown. This sample stems from a study of T cells in localized non-small cell lung cancer. Study-level points and caveats: Higher adjacent-lung clonality was associated with shorter survival. A median of about 54 of the top 100 tumor clones appeared in adjacent lung, which was paired and uninvolved. The study found T cell clonality highest in uninvolved adjacent lung, above tumor. Sequence data derive from only one tumor region, so heterogeneity remains possible.

Trimming removed 8 bases from V and 1 base from J, with 14 bases in between. The CDR3 length is 14 residues. Germline V gene data show CDR1 as MNHEY and CDR2 as SMNVEV (reference sequence). Produced via immunoSEQ multiplex PCR; TCRdb's table is partial and in-frame only. The sample carries about 33,000 clones, 85% to 90% recorded once. The sequencing here drew on peripheral blood, taken before any cancer treatment. The sequence derives from a man between 35 and 75 years old with stage I lung adenocarcinoma. The V and J genes are TRBV27 and TRBJ1-2, with unresolved D. Here the CDR3 reads CASRDSGFNYGYTF. Here the CDR3 DNA reads TGTGCCAGCCGAGACTCCGGGTTTAACTATGGCTACACCTTC.